The sequence of this T cell receptor (beta chain) was determined in a study of blood T cell repertoires in COVID-19. The assay was immunoSEQ multiplex PCR, and TCRdb's table has in-frame clones only and misses some. Among 300,000 to 400,000 clones listed, less than 85% were seen once. The TCR comes from a woman in her twenties or thirties who had been exposed to COVID-19. The sample was PBMCs or T cells enriched from blood (not recorded which).

The CDR3 region is CASRRTEGAYEQYF. The CDR3 coding sequence is TGTGCCAGCCGGAGGACAGAAGGCGCCTACGAGCAGTACTTC. V and J are TRBV18 and TRBJ2-7; perhaps TRBD1 as D (6 bases). CDR3 length: 14 residues. Germline V gene lookup returns CDR1 KGHSH and CDR2 LQKENI. V lost 8 bases and J lost 2, with 16 bases in between.